What follows describes a single TCR beta chain. The data were obtained in a study of blood T cell repertoires in COVID-19. For the study at large: Samples representing acute and convalescent COVID-19 were sourced from the United States, Italy and Spain. PBMCs, B-cell-depleted T cells, or T cells provided the cDNA or gDNA that made up the material.

Original methodology: Amplifying reference gene primers gave estimates of nucleated cell counts. Clones were sequenced by immunoSEQ multiplex PCR, and TCRdb holds only the in-frame ones, with some missing. That table gives V, J and clone size, and the DNA gave D and trimming. Of some 280,000 clones listed, about nine tenths were seen once; the top ten hold around 12%. Looked up from germline, CDR1 is SNHLY and CDR2 is FYNNEI. This CDR3 region has 13 residues. Losses at the gene ends were 8 bases for V and 4 bases for J; bases not matched to a gene: 6. This sequence joins TRBV2 and TRBJ1-1, with 8 bases aligning to TRBD1. Source material: peripheral blood. The sequence came from an older woman with acute or convalescent COVID-19. CDR3 residues: CASGFGQGTEAFF. The CDR3 DNA reads TGTGCCAGCGGATTCGGACAGGGCACTGAAGCTTTCTTT.